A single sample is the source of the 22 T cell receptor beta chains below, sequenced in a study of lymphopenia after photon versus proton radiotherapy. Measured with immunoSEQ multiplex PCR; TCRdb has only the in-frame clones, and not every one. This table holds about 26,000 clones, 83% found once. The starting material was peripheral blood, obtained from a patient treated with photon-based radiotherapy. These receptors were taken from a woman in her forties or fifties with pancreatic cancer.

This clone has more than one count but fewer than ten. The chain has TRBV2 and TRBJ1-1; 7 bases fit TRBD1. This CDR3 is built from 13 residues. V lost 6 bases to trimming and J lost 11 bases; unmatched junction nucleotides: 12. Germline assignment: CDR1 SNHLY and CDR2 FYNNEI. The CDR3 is CASRRDSPGGAFF. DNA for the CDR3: TGTGCCAGCAGGAGGGACAGCCCCGGTGGGGCTTTCTTT.

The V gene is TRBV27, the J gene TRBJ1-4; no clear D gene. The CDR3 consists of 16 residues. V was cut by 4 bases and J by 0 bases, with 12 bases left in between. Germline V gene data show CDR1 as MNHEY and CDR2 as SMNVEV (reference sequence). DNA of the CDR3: TGTGCCAGCAGTTACTTCCCGGACTCAACTAATGAAAAACTGTTTTTT. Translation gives CASSYFPDSTNEKLFF.

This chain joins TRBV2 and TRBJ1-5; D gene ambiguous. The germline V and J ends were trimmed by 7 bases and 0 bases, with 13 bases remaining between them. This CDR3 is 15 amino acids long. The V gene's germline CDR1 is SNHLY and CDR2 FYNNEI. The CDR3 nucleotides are TGTGCCAGCACCGGCTCGGGCTATAGCAATCAGCCCCAGCATTTT. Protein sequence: CASTGSGYSNQPQHF. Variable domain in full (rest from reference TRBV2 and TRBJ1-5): EPEVTQTPSHQVTQMGQEVILRCVPISNHLYFYWYRQILGQKVEFLVSFYNNEISEKSEIFDDQFSVERPDGSNFTLKIRSTKLEDSAMYFCASTGSGYSNQPQHFGDGTRLSIL.

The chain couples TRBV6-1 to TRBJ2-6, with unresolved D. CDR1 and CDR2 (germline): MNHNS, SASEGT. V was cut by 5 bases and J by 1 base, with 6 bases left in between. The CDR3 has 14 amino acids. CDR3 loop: CASSPVSGANVLTF. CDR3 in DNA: TGTGCCAGCAGTCCAGTGTCTGGGGCCAACGTCCTGACTTTC.

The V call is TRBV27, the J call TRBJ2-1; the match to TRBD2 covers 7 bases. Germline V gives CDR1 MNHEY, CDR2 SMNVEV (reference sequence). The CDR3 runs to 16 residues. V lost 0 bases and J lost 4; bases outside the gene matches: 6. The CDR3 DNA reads TGTGCCAGCAGTTTATCGCCAGCGGGACTTTACAATGAGCAGTTCTTC. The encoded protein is CASSLSPAGLYNEQFF.

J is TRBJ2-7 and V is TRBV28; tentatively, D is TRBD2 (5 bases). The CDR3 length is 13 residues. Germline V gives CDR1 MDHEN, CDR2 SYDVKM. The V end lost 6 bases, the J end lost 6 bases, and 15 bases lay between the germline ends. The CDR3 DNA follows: TGTGCCAGCAGCTCGTTGGACTTCACCGAGCAGTACTTC. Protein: CASSSLDFTEQYF. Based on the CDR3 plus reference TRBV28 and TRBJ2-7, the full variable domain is DVKVTQSSRYLVKRTGEKVFLECVQDMDHENMFWYRQDPGLGLRLIYFSYDVKMKEKGDIPEGYSVSREKKERFSLILESASTNQTSMYLCASSSLDFTEQYFGPGTRLTVT.

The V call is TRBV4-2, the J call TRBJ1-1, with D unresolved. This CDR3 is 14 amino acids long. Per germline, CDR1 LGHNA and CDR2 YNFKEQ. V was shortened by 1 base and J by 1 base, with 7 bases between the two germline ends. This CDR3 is CASSQVQANTEAFF. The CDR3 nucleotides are TGTGCCAGCAGCCAAGTCCAGGCGAACACTGAAGCTTTCTTT.

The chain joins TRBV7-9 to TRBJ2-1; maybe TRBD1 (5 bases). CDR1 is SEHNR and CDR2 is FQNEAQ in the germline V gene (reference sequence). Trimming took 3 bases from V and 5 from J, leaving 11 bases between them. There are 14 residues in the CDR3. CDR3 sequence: CASSLPDTHNEQFF. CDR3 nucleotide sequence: TGTGCCAGCAGCTTGCCGGACACCCACAATGAGCAGTTCTTC.

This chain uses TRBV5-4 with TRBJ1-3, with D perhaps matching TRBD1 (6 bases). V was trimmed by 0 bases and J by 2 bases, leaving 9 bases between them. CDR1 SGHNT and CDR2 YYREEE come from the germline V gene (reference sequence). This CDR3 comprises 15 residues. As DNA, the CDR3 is TGTGCCAGCAGCTTGGCCGGGGGGCCTGGAAACACCATATATTTT. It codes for CASSLAGGPGNTIYF.

CDR3: CASSVGRGAEQYF. The CDR3 DNA sequence: TGTGCCAGCAGTGTAGGGCGGGGGGCCGAGCAGTACTTC. The rearrangement joins TRBV28 to TRBJ2-7, with 8 bases fitting TRBD2. Trimming removed 5 bases from V and 6 bases from J; junction bases left unmatched: 6. The germline V gene encodes CDR1 MDHEN and CDR2 SYDVKM. The CDR3 has 13 amino acids.

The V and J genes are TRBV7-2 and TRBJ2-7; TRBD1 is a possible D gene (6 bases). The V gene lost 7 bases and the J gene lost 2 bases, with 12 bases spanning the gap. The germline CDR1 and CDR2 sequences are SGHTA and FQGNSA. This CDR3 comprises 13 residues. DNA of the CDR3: TGTGCCAGCAACGAACAGGGACCCTACGAGCAGTACTTC. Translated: CASNEQGPYEQYF. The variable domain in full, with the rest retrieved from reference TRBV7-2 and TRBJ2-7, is GAGVSQSPSNKVTEKGKDVELRCDPISGHTALYWYRQSLGQGLEFLIYFQGNSAPDKSGLPSDRFSAERTGGSVSTLTIQRTQQEDSAVYLCASNEQGPYEQYFGPGTRLTVT.

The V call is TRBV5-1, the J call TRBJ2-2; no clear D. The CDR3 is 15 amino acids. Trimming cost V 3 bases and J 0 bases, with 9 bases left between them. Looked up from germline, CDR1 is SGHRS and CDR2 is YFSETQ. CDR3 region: CASSSTLTNTGELFF. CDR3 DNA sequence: TGCGCCAGCAGCTCGACCCTTACGAACACCGGGGAGCTGTTTTTT.

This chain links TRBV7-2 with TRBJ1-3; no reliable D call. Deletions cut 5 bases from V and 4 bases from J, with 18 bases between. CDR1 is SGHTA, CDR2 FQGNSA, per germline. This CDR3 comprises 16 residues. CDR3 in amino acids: CASSPRMGNTGNTIYF. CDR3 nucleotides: TGTGCCAGCAGCCCCCGGATGGGAAACACGGGAAACACCATATATTTT.

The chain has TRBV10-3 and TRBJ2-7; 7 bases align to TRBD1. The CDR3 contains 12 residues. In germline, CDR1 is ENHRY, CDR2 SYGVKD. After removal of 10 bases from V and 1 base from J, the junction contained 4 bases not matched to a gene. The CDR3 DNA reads TGTGCCACGCGGACAGGTTCCTACGAGCAGTACTTC. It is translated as CATRTGSYEQYF.

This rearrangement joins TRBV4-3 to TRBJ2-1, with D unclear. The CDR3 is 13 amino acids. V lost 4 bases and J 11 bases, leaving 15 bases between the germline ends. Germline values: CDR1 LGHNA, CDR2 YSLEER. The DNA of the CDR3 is TGCGCCAGCAGCCCCGAGGACCGTCTCAAGCAGTTCTTC. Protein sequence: CASSPEDRLKQFF.

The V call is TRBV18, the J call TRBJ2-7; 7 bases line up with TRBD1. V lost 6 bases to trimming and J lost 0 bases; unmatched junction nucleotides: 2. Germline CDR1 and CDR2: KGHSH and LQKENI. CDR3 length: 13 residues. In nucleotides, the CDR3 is TGTGCCAGCTCGTGGGACAGCTCCTACGAGCAGTACTTC. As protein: CASSWDSSYEQYF. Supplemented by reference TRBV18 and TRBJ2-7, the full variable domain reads NAGVMQNPRHLVRRRGQEARLRCSPMKGHSHVYWYRQLPEEGLKFMVYLQKENIIDESGMPKERFSAEFPKEGPSILRIQQVVRGDSAAYFCASSWDSSYEQYFGPGTRLTVT.

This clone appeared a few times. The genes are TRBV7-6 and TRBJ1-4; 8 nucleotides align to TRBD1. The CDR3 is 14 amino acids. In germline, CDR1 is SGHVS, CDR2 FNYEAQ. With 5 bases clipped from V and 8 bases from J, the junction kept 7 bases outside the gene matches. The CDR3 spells CASSLRDRWEKLFF. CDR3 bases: TGTGCCAGCAGCCTCAGGGACAGGTGGGAAAAACTGTTTTTT.

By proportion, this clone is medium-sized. The CDR3 coding sequence is TGTGCCAGCAGCCCAGGACTAGCGGACCTGGGTGAGCAGTACTTC. It specifies CASSPGLADLGEQYF. This chain connects TRBV5-4 to TRBJ2-7; 10 nucleotides agree with TRBD2. V was pared by 4 bases and J by 7 bases, with 11 bases of the junction left unmatched. The CDR3 has 15 residues. Germline assignment: CDR1 SGHNT and CDR2 YYREEE (reference sequence).

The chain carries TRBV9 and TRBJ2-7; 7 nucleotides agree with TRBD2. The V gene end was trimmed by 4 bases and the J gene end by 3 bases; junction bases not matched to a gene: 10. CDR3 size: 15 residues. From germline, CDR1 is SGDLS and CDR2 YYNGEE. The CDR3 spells CASSPRGGGNYEQYF. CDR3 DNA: TGTGCCAGCAGCCCCCGTGGGGGGGGGAACTACGAGCAGTACTTC.

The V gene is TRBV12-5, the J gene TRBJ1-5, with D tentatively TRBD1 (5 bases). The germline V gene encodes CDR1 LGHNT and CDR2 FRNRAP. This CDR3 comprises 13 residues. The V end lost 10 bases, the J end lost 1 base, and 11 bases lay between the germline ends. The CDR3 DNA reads TGTGCTAAAGTAGGACAAAGCAATCAGCCCCAGCATTTT. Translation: CAKVGQSNQPQHF.

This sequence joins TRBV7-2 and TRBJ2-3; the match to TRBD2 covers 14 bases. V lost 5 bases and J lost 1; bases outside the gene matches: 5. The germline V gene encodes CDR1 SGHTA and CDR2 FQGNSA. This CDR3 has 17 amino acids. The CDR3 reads CASSHLGLAGGTDTQYF. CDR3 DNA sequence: TGTGCCAGCAGCCACTTGGGACTAGCGGGAGGCACAGATACGCAGTATTTT.

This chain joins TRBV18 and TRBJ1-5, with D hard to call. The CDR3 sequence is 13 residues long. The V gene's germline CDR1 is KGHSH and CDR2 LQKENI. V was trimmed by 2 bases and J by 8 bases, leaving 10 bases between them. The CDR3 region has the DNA TGTGCCAGCTCACCAATTGACATGGAGCCCCAGCATTTT. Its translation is CASSPIDMEPQHF.